This T cell receptor (beta chain) derives from a study of blood T cell repertoires in COVID-19. Study in general: Sites across the United States, Italy and Spain contributed samples from acute and convalescent COVID-19.

Germline assignment: CDR1 SGHRS and CDR2 YFSETQ. The CDR3 is made up of 13 amino acids. V lost 6 bases and J 3 bases, leaving 12 bases between the germline ends. The authors' processing: Nucleated cell number was recorded as an estimate derived from reference gene primer amplification. Profiling relied on immunoSEQ multiplex PCR, and the TCRdb table lists in-frame clones only, not all of them. V and J calls and clone size are as listed in that table; D and trimming were resolved from the DNA. The repertoire has about 89,000 clones, roughly 79% of them found once; the top ten carry about 10%. The sequenced material came from peripheral blood. This clonotype originated in a man aged 70 or older with acute or convalescent COVID-19. The chain uses TRBV5-1 and TRBJ1-2; D remains unclear. CDR3 region: CASTLAGDYGYTF. For the CDR3, the DNA is TGCGCCAGCACCCTGGCGGGTGACTATGGCTACACCTTC.